The sample holds a few counts of the clone carrying this TCR beta chain. Germline CDR1 and CDR2: SGHRS and YFSETQ. The CDR3 has 15 residues. J gave up 6 bases and V 6 bases, and 11 bases lay outside the gene matches. Sequencing was performed with immunoSEQ multiplex PCR; in TCRdb, only in-frame clones are kept and a portion is missing. The sample holds about a million clones; roughly 80% are singletons and the top ten take roughly 0.9%. This entry belongs to a study of shared clonotypes between healthy human individuals. About the study: CD4 naive cells filled three plates per donor, CD4 memory three, CD8 naive two and CD8 memory one.

Healthy and HIV-negative, the adult donors had no recent acute infections or vaccinations. Splitting of CD4+ cells produced CD45RA+ naive and CD45RA-negative memory subsets. The rearrangement joins TRBV5-1 to TRBJ2-1; 8 bases match TRBD2. The receptor was derived from a man aged 18 to 30 in good health. Some clones in this sample may be carry-over from other donors' samples. The specimen sequenced was memory CD4+ T cells from PBMCs. Subset of the sample: CD45RA-negative fraction. CDR3 sequence (DNA): TGCGCCAGCAATATCGTCCCGGGACTAGTCAATGAGCAGTTCTTC. Translating gives CASNIVPGLVNEQFF.